Below, 12 T cell receptor beta chains from the same sample are listed, as sequenced in a study of post-analysis software for immune sequencing data. Whole-study findings and limits: TRBV5-6, TRBV5-1 and TRBV20-1 belonged to a set of about 5 TRBV segments that were more frequent in patients than controls.

TCR beta cDNA libraries had unique molecular identifiers. TCRdb itself ran the PCR reads through MiXCR, one entry per CDR3 protein. The table records about 540,000 distinct CDR3 sequences, around 31% of them present only once. These receptors lack a known antigen. Source material: blood. Receptor source: a girl under 18 with multiple sclerosis.

In its sample, this clonotype was seen a few times. V is TRBV15 and J is TRBJ2-6; D is ambiguous. V lost 5 bases to trimming and J lost 0 bases, with 11 bases between them. Germline CDR1 reads LNHNV; CDR2 reads YYDKDF (reference sequence). CDR3 size: 16 residues. The CDR3 sequence is CATSPRHLSGANVLTF. The CDR3 DNA sequence: TGTGCCACCAGCCCCAGACACCTCTCTGGGGCCAACGTCCTGACTTTC.

The rearrangement joins TRBV20-1 to TRBJ2-3; D possibly corresponds to TRBD1 (5 bases). The germline CDR1 and CDR2 sequences are DFQATT and SNEGSKA (reference sequence). The V and J ends lost 3 bases and 2 bases respectively, with 12 bases between them. The CDR3 covers 14 residues. In nucleotides, the CDR3 is TGCAGTGCTAGGCAGGCAGGGAACACAGATACGCAGTATTTT. Amino acid sequence: CSARQAGNTDTQYF.

The V gene is TRBV20-1, the J gene TRBJ2-1, with 8 bases identical to TRBD2. Germline V CDR1 and CDR2: DFQATT, SNEGSKA (reference sequence). With 0 bases clipped from V and 1 base from J, the junction kept 14 bases outside the gene matches. This CDR3 is 19 amino acids long. The CDR3 nucleotides read TGCAGTGCTAGAGATACTACTAGCGGTACCATAATATCCTACAATGAGCAGTTCTTC. Protein sequence: CSARDTTSGTIISYNEQFF.

This clonotype has a handful of counts. The rearrangement uses TRBV12-3 or TRBV12-4 and TRBJ1-4; D is unresolved. Trimming took off 5 bases at V and 7 bases at J, with 14 bases between the two ends. The CDR3 is made up of 14 amino acids. The CDR3 here is CASSVRGGGEKLFF. In DNA, the CDR3 is TGTGCCAGCAGTGTCCGGGGAGGAGGTGAAAAACTGTTTTTT.

This clonotype was recorded a few times. The chain recombines TRBV11-2 with TRBJ2-7, with D possibly being TRBD1 or TRBD2 (5 bases each). Trimming shortened V by 0 bases and J by 7 bases, and 13 bases separated the two germline ends. Germline lookup yields CDR1 SGHAT and CDR2 FQNNGV. The CDR3 totals 14 residues. The CDR3 sequence: CASSLDWAGSEQYF. CDR3 bases: TGTGCCAGCAGCTTAGATTGGGCAGGGAGTGAGCAGTACTTC.

This clonotype was observed a single time. At one boundary the junction diverges from the germline segment, which might be a read error. The rearrangement joins TRBV28 to TRBJ2-3; either TRBD1 or TRBD2 may fit D (5 bases each). CDR1 and CDR2 from the germline V gene are MDHEN and SYDVKM. There are 16 residues in the CDR3. Here the CDR3 reads CAGSLWSGAATDTQYF. The CDR3, as DNA: TGTGCCGGCAGTTTATGGTCCGGGGCAGCCACAGATACGCAGTATTTT.

The chain carries TRBV20-1 and TRBJ2-3; D possibly matches TRBD1 or TRBD2 (5 bases each). The CDR3 runs to 16 residues. Per germline, CDR1 DFQATT and CDR2 SNEGSKA (reference sequence). The V gene lost 1 base and the J gene lost 1 base, with 15 bases spanning the gap. The CDR3 here is CSARAGLTGRTDTQYF. CDR3 in DNA: TGCAGTGCTAGAGCAGGCCTAACGGGGCGCACAGATACGCAGTATTTT.

This clonotype was observed a handful of times. The chain links TRBV29-1 to TRBJ2-3; 8 bases fit TRBD2. Germline CDR1 is SQVTM and CDR2 is ANQGSEA. The CDR3 is 14 residues long. Trimming at V came to 4 bases and at J to 8 bases, leaving 11 bases not matched to a gene. The CDR3 sequence is CSVVLAGPRGTQYF. The CDR3 DNA follows: TGCAGCGTTGTCCTAGCGGGCCCAAGGGGTACGCAGTATTTT.

The CDR3 DNA reads TGTGCCAGCAGCTTAGAGGGCTGGAGGACCGGTGGCTACACCTTC. As protein: CASSLEGWRTGGYTF. The chain is built from TRBV11-2 and TRBJ1-2; D unresolved. Germline V gene sequence: CDR1 SGHAT, CDR2 FQNNGV. There are 15 residues in the CDR3. V was clipped by 0 bases and J by 7 bases, with 15 bases between them.

The J gene is TRBJ1-2, the V gene TRBV7-9, with TRBD1 matching over 7 bases. This CDR3 is 15 amino acids long. V was pared by 2 bases and J by 4 bases, with 7 bases of the junction left unmatched. The V gene's germline CDR1 is SEHNR and CDR2 FQNEAQ (reference sequence). CDR3 DNA: TGTGCCAGCAGCTTATCGACAGGGAGCGGCTATGGCTACACCTTC. This encodes CASSLSTGSGYGYTF.

This chain uses TRBV10-3 with TRBJ1-1; D may be TRBD1 (5 bases). Germline CDR1 ENHRY, CDR2 SYGVKD. The CDR3 totals 15 residues. The V end was cut by 2 bases, the J end by 1 base, with 11 bases between. CDR3 coding DNA: TGTGCCATCAGTGAGACCCGGACAAAGAACACTGAAGCTTTCTTT. It translates to CAISETRTKNTEAFF.

The chain carries TRBV7-8 and TRBJ2-2, with 9 bases fitting TRBD2. Germline loops: CDR1 SGHVS, CDR2 FQNEAQ. The CDR3 totals 19 residues. The V segment lost 1 base and the J segment 1 base; nucleotides outside the gene matches: 10. The CDR3 sequence: CASSLGALSGGENTGELFF. The CDR3, as DNA: TGTGCCAGCAGCTTAGGAGCGCTTAGCGGGGGTGAGAACACCGGGGAGCTGTTTTTT. Filled out from reference TRBV7-8 and TRBJ2-2, the complete variable domain reads GAGVSQSPRYKVAKRGQDVALRCDPISGHVSLFWYQQALGQGPEFLTYFQNEAQLDKSGLPSDRFFAERPEGSVSTLKIQRTQQEDSAVYLCASSLGALSGGENTGELFFGEGSRLTVL.